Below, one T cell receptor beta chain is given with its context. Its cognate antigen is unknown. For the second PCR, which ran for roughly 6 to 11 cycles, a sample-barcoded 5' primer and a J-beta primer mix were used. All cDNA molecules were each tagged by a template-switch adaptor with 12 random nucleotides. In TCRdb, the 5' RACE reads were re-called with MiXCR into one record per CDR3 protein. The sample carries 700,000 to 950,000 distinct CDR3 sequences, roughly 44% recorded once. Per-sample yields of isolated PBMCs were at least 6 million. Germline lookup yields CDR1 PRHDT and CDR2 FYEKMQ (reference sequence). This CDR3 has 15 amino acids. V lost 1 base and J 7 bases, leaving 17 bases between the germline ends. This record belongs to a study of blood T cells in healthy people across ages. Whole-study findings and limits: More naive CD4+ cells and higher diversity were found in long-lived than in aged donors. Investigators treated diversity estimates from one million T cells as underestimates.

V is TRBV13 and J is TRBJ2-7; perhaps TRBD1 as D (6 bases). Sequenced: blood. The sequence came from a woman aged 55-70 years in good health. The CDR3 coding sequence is TGTGCCAGCAGCTTAGATAGGACAGCCCCTCTAGAGCAGTACTTC. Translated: CASSLDRTAPLEQYF.